One and the same sample provided the 20 T cell receptor beta chains below, sequenced in a study of CDR3 diversity in severe acne. From the PCR reads, TCRdb called clonotypes with MiXCR, one entry per CDR3 protein. The table lists approximately 90,000 distinct CDR3 sequences, 45% to 50% of them singletons. Sample: blood. These receptors were taken from a male donor in good health, serving as a control.

This clonotype was recorded a few times. The chain joins TRBV16 to TRBJ1-4; D unresolved. Per the germline V gene, CDR1 is KGHSY and CDR2 is FQNENV. Trimming removed 3 bases at V and 4 bases at J, with 9 bases between. This CDR3 spans 14 amino acids. The CDR3 bases are TGTGCCAGCAGCCAGTTTGGGGTTAATGAAAAACTGTTTTTT. Amino acid sequence: CASSQFGVNEKLFF.

The CDR3 region is CASSYGTGDNYGYTIYF. CDR3 DNA: TGTGCCAGCAGTTACGGGACAGGGGATAACTATGGCTACACCATATATTTT. J is TRBJ1-3 and V is TRBV28; TRBD1 aligns across 10 bases. This CDR3 has 17 residues. From germline, CDR1 is MDHEN and CDR2 SYDVKM. J gave up 8 bases and V 4 bases, and 14 bases lay outside the gene matches.

This chain connects TRBV9 to TRBJ2-7, with 14 bases aligning to TRBD2. CDR3 length: 19 residues. The V and J ends lost 0 bases and 1 base, in that order; junction bases with no gene match: 9. CDR1 is SGDLS, CDR2 YYNGEE, per germline. Here the CDR3 reads CASSVGRGGLAGGSYEQYF. The CDR3 region has the DNA TGTGCCAGCAGCGTAGGAAGGGGAGGACTAGCGGGAGGATCCTACGAGCAGTACTTC.

This clonotype was observed once. The CDR3 spells CSARSAGGYEQYF. The CDR3 DNA is TGCAGTGCTAGATCCGCAGGGGGCTACGAGCAGTACTTC. This sequence joins TRBV20-1 and TRBJ2-7; 7 bases match TRBD1. Germline V gene sequence: CDR1 DFQATT, CDR2 SNEGSKA (reference sequence). The CDR3 is 13 residues long. Trimming at V came to 2 bases and at J to 3 bases, leaving 4 bases not matched to a gene.

This rearrangement joins TRBV7-3 to TRBJ2-2; no firm D call. Germline assignment: CDR1 SGHTA and CDR2 FQGTGA. Trimming took 4 bases from V and 0 from J, leaving 6 bases between them. The CDR3 length is 14 residues. The DNA for the CDR3 is TGTGCCAGCAGCTCCGGGTCGAACACCGGGGAGCTGTTTTTT. It codes for CASSSGSNTGELFF. Looking up the rest from reference TRBV7-3 and TRBJ2-2 gives the full variable domain: GAGVSQTPSNKVTEKGKYVELRCDPISGHTALYWYRQSLGQGPEFLIYFQGTGAADDSGLPNDRFFAVRPEGSVSTLKIQRTERGDSAVYLCASSSGSNTGELFFGEGSRLTVL.

This chain links TRBV20-1 with TRBJ2-5; 7 positions agree with TRBD1. V lost 1 base to trimming and J lost 2 bases; unmatched junction nucleotides: 7. This CDR3 region has 15 residues. Germline V gene lookup returns CDR1 DFQATT and CDR2 SNEGSKA (reference sequence). This CDR3 is CSARAQTGQQETQYF. The CDR3 nucleotides are TGCAGTGCTAGAGCTCAGACAGGGCAACAAGAGACCCAGTACTTC.

This clonotype has a count of ten or more. The chain is built from TRBV12-3 or TRBV12-4 and TRBJ2-7; D is unclear. Trimming shortened V by 3 bases and J by 3 bases, and 12 bases separated the two germline ends. There are 14 residues in the CDR3. CDR3 sequence: CASSFEDVSYEQYF. DNA for the CDR3: TGTGCCAGCAGTTTTGAGGACGTCAGCTACGAGCAGTACTTC.

Note on this clonotype: One end of the junction does not line up with germline, which may come from a read error. J is TRBJ2-6 and V is TRBV6-1, with a possible D match to TRBD2 (5 bases). Looked up from germline, CDR1 is MNHNS and CDR2 is SASEGT. The CDR3 totals 19 residues. CDR3 amino acids: CACSPGGGRLGSGANVLTF. CDR3 coding DNA: TGTGCCTGCAGTCCAGGAGGTGGCAGGCTAGGCTCTGGGGCCAACGTCCTGACTTTC.

This clonotype was recorded a few times. This may be a read error: a much more frequent sequence differs by one nucleotide. V gene TRBV2 combines with J gene TRBJ2-2, with TRBD1 matching over 8 bases. The germline gives CDR1 SNHLY, CDR2 FYNNEI. The CDR3 is 15 amino acids. The junction had 5 bases not matched to a gene; V was cut back by 3 bases and J by 5 bases. CDR3 residues: CASSDRRTGTGELFF. CDR3 nucleotide sequence: TGTGCCAGCAGTGACCGGAGGACAGGGACCGGGGAGCTGTTTTTT.

The table lists this clonotype with many counts. V and J are TRBV24-1 and TRBJ2-1, with 10 positions matching TRBD2. The V segment lost 5 bases and the J segment 15 bases; nucleotides outside the gene matches: 6. This CDR3 has 12 amino acids. Germline V gives CDR1 KGHDR, CDR2 SFDVKD. CDR3 residues: CATSALAGPLFF. CDR3 DNA sequence: TGTGCCACCAGTGCACTAGCGGGACCCCTGTTCTTC.

Only a few counts were recorded for this clonotype. This chain links TRBV18 with TRBJ1-6; 11 bases are shared with TRBD1. The CDR3 loop spans 15 amino acids. The V and J ends lost 1 base and 8 bases, in that order; junction bases with no gene match: 1. The germline V gene encodes CDR1 KGHSH and CDR2 LQKENI. CDR3 sequence (DNA): TGTGCCAGCTCACCACGGACAGGGGGCGATTCACCCCTCCACTTT. As protein: CASSPRTGGDSPLHF.

The chain uses TRBV7-6 and TRBJ2-7; 8 nucleotides agree with TRBD2. V shed 5 bases and J 7 bases; nucleotides not matched to a gene: 10. Germline V lookup: CDR1 SGHVS, CDR2 FNYEAQ. The CDR3 sequence is 14 residues long. In nucleotides, the CDR3 is TGTGCCAGCAGCCCCGGGAGGGTCCCCTCGGAGCAGTACTTC. This encodes CASSPGRVPSEQYF.

The J gene is TRBJ2-2, the V gene TRBV19; maybe TRBD2 (6 bases). The V end was cut by 8 bases, the J end by 4 bases, with 17 bases between. Germline lookup yields CDR1 LNHDA and CDR2 SQIVND (reference sequence). CDR3 length: 15 residues. The CDR3 here is CASGGSGLLTGELFF. As DNA, the CDR3 is TGTGCCAGTGGGGGGAGTGGGTTGCTCACCGGGGAGCTGTTTTTT.

The V call is TRBV12-3 or TRBV12-4, the J call TRBJ1-1, with 7 bases lining up with TRBD1. CDR3 length: 15 residues. The junction had 7 bases not matched to a gene; V was cut back by 5 bases and J by 1 base. The CDR3 DNA reads as TGTGCCAGCAGTCCGCGACAGGGTTCGAACACTGAAGCTTTCTTT. Amino acid sequence: CASSPRQGSNTEAFF.

On this clonotype: Sequence at one end of the junction differs from germline and may be a read error. The chain uses TRBV10-3 and TRBJ2-2; 8 positions agree with TRBD2. The CDR3 length is 14 residues. CDR1 is ENHRY and CDR2 is SYGVKD in the germline V gene. The CDR3 sequence: CAIGSSGGTGGLFF. CDR3 DNA: TGTGCCATCGGTTCCAGCGGGGGAACCGGGGGGCTGTTTTTT.

In its sample, this clonotype was seen many times. This chain connects TRBV29-1 to TRBJ1-2; possible D gene TRBD1, 5 bases. Germline CDR1 SQVTM, CDR2 ANQGSEA. V lost 3 bases to trimming and J lost 4 bases, with 12 bases between them. CDR3 length: 13 residues. The CDR3 sequence: CSVDAQGAYGYTF. The DNA for the CDR3 is TGCAGCGTTGATGCTCAGGGAGCCTATGGCTACACCTTC. Using reference TRBV29-1 and TRBJ1-2 for the parts outside the CDR3, the full variable domain is SAVISQKPSRDICQRGTSLTIQCQVDSQVTMMFWYRQQPGQSLTLIATANQGSEATYESGFVIDKFPISRPNLTFSTLTVSNMSPEDSSIYLCSVDAQGAYGYTFGSGTRLTVV.

The chain has TRBV20-1 and TRBJ2-1; 13 nucleotides line up with TRBD2. Germline V gene sequence: CDR1 DFQATT, CDR2 SNEGSKA (reference sequence). With V trimmed by 1 base and J by 4 bases, 10 bases remained unmatched. This CDR3 comprises 18 residues. CDR3 in DNA: TGCAGTGCTAGAGCAGGACTAGCGGGGGCCCTCCCGTACAATGAGCAGTTCTTC. It is translated as CSARAGLAGALPYNEQFF.

The CDR3 sequence: CASILDRGETQYF. The CDR3 DNA reads TGTGCCAGCATCTTGGACAGGGGGGAGACCCAGTACTTC. The V gene is TRBV2, the J gene TRBJ2-5; 10 bases map to TRBD1. V gave up 7 bases and J gave up 5 bases; unmatched junction bases: 4. Germline V gives CDR1 SNHLY, CDR2 FYNNEI. This CDR3 is 13 amino acids long.

This clonotype has more than one count but fewer than ten. This chain links TRBV24-1 with TRBJ2-2, with TRBD2 matching 16 bases. The germline V gene has CDR1 KGHDR and CDR2 SFDVKD. The V segment lost 5 bases and the J segment 4 bases; nucleotides outside the gene matches: 12. This CDR3 is built from 20 residues. The CDR3 region is CATSGVRGTSGRAATGELFF. The CDR3 DNA reads TGTGCCACCAGTGGGGTCCGAGGGACTAGCGGGAGGGCGGCCACCGGGGAGCTGTTTTTT.

The chain recombines TRBV29-1 with TRBJ2-7; D is ambiguous. The CDR3 length is 15 residues. Germline V gene data show CDR1 as SQVTM and CDR2 as ANQGSEA. The DNA of the CDR3 is TGCAGTGCTAGAGCAAGAGACTCCCGCTCCTACGAGCAGTACTTC. It yields the protein CSARARDSRSYEQYF.